The entry below describes one TCR beta chain. Its antigen is currently unknown. TCRdb's table, derived via immunoSEQ multiplex PCR, lists solely in-frame clones and lacks some. The sample records under 100,000 clones, about four fifths being singletons. This CDR3 has 11 amino acids. CDR1 and CDR2 (germline): MNHEY, SMNVEV (reference sequence). Trimming cost V 6 bases and J 4 bases, with 4 bases left between them. This entry is derived from a study of graft-versus-host responses after intestinal transplantation. The chain recombines TRBV27 with TRBJ2-1, with unresolved D. The receptor was derived from a human donor who received an intestinal transplant. The source material was unstimulated CD4+ T cells sorted from spleen or lymph node cells, sampled before intestinal transplant. The CDR3 is CASRRYNEQFF. The CDR3 DNA follows: TGTGCCAGCAGGCGGTACAATGAGCAGTTCTTC.